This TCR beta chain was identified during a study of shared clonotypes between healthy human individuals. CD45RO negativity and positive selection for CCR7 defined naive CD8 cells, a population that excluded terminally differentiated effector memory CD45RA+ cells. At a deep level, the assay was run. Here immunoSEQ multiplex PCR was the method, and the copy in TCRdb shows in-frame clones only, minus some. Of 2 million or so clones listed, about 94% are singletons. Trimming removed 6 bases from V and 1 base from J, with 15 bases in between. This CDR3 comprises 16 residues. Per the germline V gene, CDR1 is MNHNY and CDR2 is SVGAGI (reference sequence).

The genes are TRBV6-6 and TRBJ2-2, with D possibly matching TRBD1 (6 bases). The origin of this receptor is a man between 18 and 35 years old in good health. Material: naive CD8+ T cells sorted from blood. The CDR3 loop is CASRQKTGMNTGELFF. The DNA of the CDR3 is TGTGCCAGCAGACAGAAGACAGGAATGAACACCGGGGAGCTGTTTTTT.